Listed here is a single T cell receptor beta chain. One entry per CDR3 protein results from TCRdb running MiXCR on the RT-PCR reads. The sample carries over 400,000 distinct CDR3 sequences, approximately 9.9% recorded once. This record comes from a study of response to subunit inactivated influenza vaccine. The length of the CDR3 is 15 residues. The germline V gene encodes CDR1 SGHRS and CDR2 YFSETQ. The V and J ends lost 0 bases and 9 bases, in that order; junction bases with no gene match: 4. The TCR sequence derives from a man aged 45 to 65 who received an inactivated influenza vaccine. Sequencing used PBMCs from blood, obtained roughly 45 days after vaccination. This chain connects TRBV5-1 to TRBJ1-6; 9 positions match TRBD1. CDR3 sequence (DNA): TGCGCCAGCAGCTTGGGCGGACAGGGGATTTCACCCCTCCACTTT. Translated, it gives CASSLGGQGISPLHF.